This T cell receptor beta chain was identified in a study of T cell responses to AZD1222 COVID-19 vaccine. The table came from immunoSEQ multiplex PCR; TCRdb's copy has only in-frame clones and leaves some out. The sample contains roughly 200,000 clones, 85% to 90% of which appear only once. Germline V CDR1 and CDR2: MDHEN, SYDVKM. There are 11 residues in the CDR3. The germline V and J ends were trimmed by 5 bases and 1 base, with 2 bases remaining between them. This clone has more than one count but fewer than ten. The V and J genes are TRBV28 and TRBJ1-1; D call uncertain. The receptor comes from an adult in good health. The material sequenced was peripheral blood, taken on day 0 of AZD1222 vaccination. As DNA, the CDR3 is TGTGCCAGCAGTCCGAACACTGAAGCTTTCTTT. Translating gives CASSPNTEAFF.